One and the same sample provided the 20 T cell receptor beta chains below, sequenced in a study of cytomegalovirus exposure and HLA in healthy donors. The table came from immunoSEQ multiplex PCR; TCRdb's copy has only in-frame clones and leaves some out. Of about 44,000 clones in the sample, 90% to 95% were seen once. The sample comprised PBMCs. The receptors were sampled from a young woman in good health and CMV-seronegative.

This clone was picked up one time. This sequence joins TRBV7-9 and TRBJ1-2; the match to TRBD1 covers 7 bases. CDR3 length equals 14 residues. Germline V gene sequence: CDR1 SEHNR, CDR2 FQNEAQ (reference sequence). The trim removed 4 bases at V and 3 bases at J, leaving 5 bases unmatched. The CDR3 DNA is TGTGCCAGCAGCTATAAAGGGACAGACTATGGCTACACCTTC. Residues: CASSYKGTDYGYTF.

The V gene is TRBV5-8, the J gene TRBJ2-5, with 7 bases aligning to TRBD1. The CDR3 has 15 residues. In germline, CDR1 is SGHTS, CDR2 YDEGEE. Trimming took 4 bases from V and 2 from J; bases not matched to a gene: 8. The CDR3, as DNA: TGTGCCAGCAGCATTCAACTGGGACAGCAAGAGACCCAGTACTTC. Its translation: CASSIQLGQQETQYF.

The V gene is TRBV5-1, the J gene TRBJ2-1; no clear D gene. This CDR3 has 15 residues. Germline V gene lookup returns CDR1 SGHRS and CDR2 YFSETQ. V gave up 1 base and J gave up 8 bases, with 16 bases separating them. The CDR3 spells CASSLRVGGVDEQFF. DNA of the CDR3: TGCGCCAGCAGCTTGAGAGTAGGCGGCGTCGATGAGCAGTTCTTC.

The rearrangement uses TRBV18 and TRBJ2-5; 7 bases match TRBD2. V lost 3 bases and J lost 1; bases outside the gene matches: 2. The CDR3 extends over 14 amino acids. Per the germline V gene, CDR1 is KGHSH and CDR2 is LQKENI. In nucleotides, the CDR3 is TGTGCCAGCTCACCGGCTAGCGGCCAAGAGACCCAGTACTTC. Amino acid sequence: CASSPASGQETQYF.

The rearrangement joins TRBV5-1 to TRBJ1-1, with 10 bases matching TRBD1. Looked up from germline, CDR1 is SGHRS and CDR2 is YFSETQ. The V gene end was trimmed by 4 bases and the J gene end by 3 bases; junction bases not matched to a gene: 3. The CDR3 consists of 14 residues. The CDR3 spells CASSQGQGYTEAFF. In DNA form, the CDR3 reads TGCGCCAGCAGCCAGGGACAGGGGTACACTGAAGCTTTCTTT.

The chain uses TRBV6-4 and TRBJ2-3, with 7 nucleotides matching TRBD2. This CDR3 region has 16 residues. Germline trimming cut 2 bases from V and 6 bases from J; bases unmatched to any gene: 11. Per germline, CDR1 MRHNA and CDR2 SNTAGT. The CDR3 loop reads CASSDRGGSGTDTQYF. The CDR3 nucleotides are TGTGCCAGCAGTGACCGCGGGGGTTCAGGTACTGATACGCAGTATTTT.

On this clone: A junction boundary mismatches the germline segment, possibly from a read error. The chain combines TRBV7-9 with TRBJ1-3; D might be TRBD1 (6 bases). CDR3 length: 10 amino acids. Germline V gives CDR1 SEHNR, CDR2 FQNEAQ (reference sequence). The CDR3 sequence: CASSTGTITF. The CDR3 DNA sequence: TGTGCCAGCAGCACCGGGACAATAACTTTT. The full variable domain, in which reference TRBV7-9 and TRBJ1-3 provide the parts outside the CDR3, is DTGVSQNPRHKITKRGQNVTFRCDPISEHNRLYWYRQTLGQGPEFLTYFQNEAQLEKSRLLSDRFSAERPKGSFSTLEIQRTEQGDSAMYLCASSTGTITFGEGSWLTVV.

The J gene is TRBJ1-5, the V gene TRBV7-8; D perhaps matches TRBD1 (6 bases). Deletions cut 3 bases from V and 6 bases from J, with 9 bases between. The CDR3 consists of 13 residues. Germline CDR1 reads SGHVS; CDR2 reads FQNEAQ. The CDR3, as DNA: TGTGCCAGCAGCTTTTTCAGGGGTCAGCCCCAGCATTTT. Protein: CASSFFRGQPQHF.

The chain uses TRBV5-1 and TRBJ2-1, with TRBD2 matching over 11 bases. J was trimmed by 8 bases and V by 4 bases; bases with no gene match: 11. Looked up from germline, CDR1 is SGHRS and CDR2 is YFSETQ. The CDR3 is 16 amino acids. The CDR3 bases are TGCGCCAGCAGCGCCTCCCTAGCGGGAGGAGTGGATGAGCAGTTCTTC. This codes for CASSASLAGGVDEQFF.

This rearrangement joins TRBV28 to TRBJ2-5, with 8 bases identical to TRBD1. Trimming at V came to 6 bases and at J to 1 base, leaving 4 bases not matched to a gene. Per the germline V gene, CDR1 is MDHEN and CDR2 is SYDVKM. The CDR3 totals 14 residues. The DNA of the CDR3 is TGTGCCAGCAGCCAGGGGACAGGCCAAGAGACCCAGTACTTC. Residues: CASSQGTGQETQYF.

The chain carries TRBV5-1 and TRBJ2-3; 12 nucleotides align to TRBD2. The V and J ends lost 7 bases and 3 bases, in that order; junction bases with no gene match: 0. The germline V gene has CDR1 SGHRS and CDR2 YFSETQ. This CDR3 is 13 amino acids long. DNA of the CDR3: TGCGCCAGCGGGACTAGCGGGACAGATACGCAGTATTTT. The encoded protein is CASGTSGTDTQYF.

This clone is a singleton in its sample. The chain links TRBV7-2 to TRBJ1-3, with TRBD1 identical over 9 bases. Germline assignment: CDR1 SGHTA and CDR2 FQGNSA. V lost 5 bases and J lost 0; bases outside the gene matches: 5. The CDR3 extends over 16 amino acids. CDR3 sequence: CASSPGQGGSGNTIYF. The CDR3 coding sequence is TGTGCCAGCAGCCCGGGACAGGGTGGCTCTGGAAACACCATATATTTT.

The rearrangement joins TRBV29-1 to TRBJ1-1; no clear D gene. CDR1 is SQVTM and CDR2 is ANQGSEA in the germline V gene. Deletions cut 5 bases from V and 1 base from J, with 5 bases between. CDR3 length: 11 residues. CDR3 sequence reads: CSVRGNTEAFF. CDR3 nucleotide sequence: TGCAGCGTTCGGGGGAACACTGAAGCTTTCTTT. Supplemented by reference TRBV29-1 and TRBJ1-1, the full variable domain reads SAVISQKPSRDICQRGTSLTIQCQVDSQVTMMFWYRQQPGQSLTLIATANQGSEATYESGFVIDKFPISRPNLTFSTLTVSNMSPEDSSIYLCSVRGNTEAFFGQGTRLTVV.

This chain joins TRBV2 and TRBJ1-5; D might be TRBD1 (5 bases). Germline V gene data show CDR1 as SNHLY and CDR2 as FYNNEI. The CDR3 loop spans 15 amino acids. V was trimmed by 5 bases and J by 8 bases, leaving 19 bases between them. CDR3 nucleotides: TGTGCCAGCAGTTATCAACCGGGTTCCAGGGAGCCCCAGCATTTT. Translation gives CASSYQPGSREPQHF.

The rearrangement joins TRBV7-9 to TRBJ2-1, with TRBD2 matching 7 bases. The CDR3 consists of 16 residues. The trim removed 5 bases at V and 3 bases at J, leaving 10 bases unmatched. The germline CDR1 and CDR2 sequences are SEHNR and FQNEAQ (reference sequence). CDR3 sequence: CASSPGGKGVYNEQFF. CDR3 in DNA: TGTGCCAGCAGCCCGGGGGGTAAGGGAGTCTACAATGAGCAGTTCTTC. Drawing the rest from reference TRBV7-9 and TRBJ2-1, the complete variable domain is DTGVSQNPRHKITKRGQNVTFRCDPISEHNRLYWYRQTLGQGPEFLTYFQNEAQLEKSRLLSDRFSAERPKGSFSTLEIQRTEQGDSAMYLCASSPGGKGVYNEQFFGPGTRLTVL.

The chain combines TRBV5-1 with TRBJ1-2; D is perhaps TRBD1 (5 bases). This CDR3 has 17 amino acids. The V gene lost 4 bases and the J gene lost 3 bases, with 22 bases spanning the gap. Germline loops: CDR1 SGHRS, CDR2 YFSETQ. In nucleotides, the CDR3 is TGCGCCAGCAGCCCTGGGACTAAGAGTGGCCCTGACTATGGCTACACCTTC. This gives the protein CASSPGTKSGPDYGYTF.

The chain employs TRBV5-1 and TRBJ2-7; 7 nucleotides align to TRBD2. Germline V CDR1 and CDR2: SGHRS, YFSETQ. The CDR3 covers 15 residues. V shed 2 bases and J 2 bases; nucleotides not matched to a gene: 7. The CDR3: CASSFGGGPTYEQYF. The CDR3 bases are TGCGCCAGCAGCTTCGGCGGGGGTCCAACCTACGAGCAGTACTTC. The variable domain in full, with the rest retrieved from reference TRBV5-1 and TRBJ2-7, is KAGVTQTPRYLIKTRGQQVTLSCSPISGHRSVSWYQQTPGQGLQFLFEYFSETQRNKGNFPGRFSGRQFSNSRSEMNVSTLELGDSALYLCASSFGGGPTYEQYFGPGTRLTVT.

This chain joins TRBV10-3 and TRBJ2-1, with 12 bases aligning to TRBD2. Germline V gene lookup returns CDR1 ENHRY and CDR2 SYGVKD. The CDR3 loop spans 16 amino acids. V dropped 2 bases and J dropped 8; count of bases not matched to a gene: 7. CDR3 region: CAISERLAGGPHEQFF. CDR3 DNA sequence: TGTGCCATCAGTGAGAGGCTAGCGGGAGGGCCACATGAGCAGTTCTTC.

The genes are TRBV5-4 and TRBJ1-5, with 12 bases that match TRBD1. V was pared by 4 bases and J by 7 bases, with 9 bases of the junction left unmatched. The CDR3 is 16 amino acids. CDR1 and CDR2 from the germline V gene are SGHNT and YYREEE (reference sequence). CDR3 nucleotides: TGTGCCAGCAGCCTAGATGGGACAGGGGGCGACCAGCCCCAGCATTTT. This codes for CASSLDGTGGDQPQHF.

This chain uses TRBV6-6 with TRBJ1-5; the D gene is possibly TRBD1 (5 bases). CDR1 is MNHNY, CDR2 SVGAGI, per germline (reference sequence). This CDR3 has 12 amino acids. In DNA, the CDR3 is TGTGCATGCAAGGGGAACAATCAGCCCCAGCATTTT. Translation gives CACKGNNQPQHF.